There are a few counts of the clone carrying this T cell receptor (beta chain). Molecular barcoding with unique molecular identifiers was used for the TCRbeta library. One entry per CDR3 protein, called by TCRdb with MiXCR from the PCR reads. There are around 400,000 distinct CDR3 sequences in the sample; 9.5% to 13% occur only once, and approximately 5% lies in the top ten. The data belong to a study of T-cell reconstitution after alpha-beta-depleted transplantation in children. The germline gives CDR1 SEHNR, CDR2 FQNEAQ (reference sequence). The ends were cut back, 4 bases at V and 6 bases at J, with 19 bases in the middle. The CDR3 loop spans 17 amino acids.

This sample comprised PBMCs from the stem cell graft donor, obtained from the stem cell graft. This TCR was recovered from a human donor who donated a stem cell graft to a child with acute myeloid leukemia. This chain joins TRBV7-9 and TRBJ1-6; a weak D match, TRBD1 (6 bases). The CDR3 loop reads CASSSAPGTTINSPLHF. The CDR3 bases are TGTGCCAGCAGCTCGGCACCCGGGACAACTATTAATTCACCCCTCCACTTT.